Described below is a single T cell receptor beta chain sequence and its context. The data were obtained in a study of blood T cell repertoires in COVID-19. Study summary: Donors in the United States, Italy and Spain gave samples during acute or convalescent COVID-19. PBMCs, B-cell-depleted T cells, or T cells were the source of the cDNA or gDNA that made up the material.

Per the study methods: Amplified reference gene primers provided the basis for estimating nucleated cell counts. Using immunoSEQ multiplex PCR, the repertoire was profiled, and TCRdb retains in-frame clones only, with some absent. The V and J calls and clone size were taken over from that table, and D and trimming were inferred from the DNA. This table has approximately 130,000 clones, about 89% appearing once. Germline values: CDR1 SGHVS, CDR2 FNYEAQ. V was cut by 5 bases and J by 0 bases, with 10 bases left in between. This CDR3 contains 15 residues. What was sequenced was peripheral blood. V and J are TRBV7-6 and TRBJ2-2, with a possible D match to TRBD1 (6 bases). The sequence derives from a man in his fifties or sixties with active COVID-19. CDR3 in amino acids: CASSEQGANTGELFF. The CDR3 bases are TGTGCCAGCAGCGAACAGGGCGCGAACACCGGGGAGCTGTTTTTT.